The 28 T cell receptor beta chains listed next were all sequenced from one sample in a study of blood T cell repertoires in COVID-19. Clones were read by immunoSEQ multiplex PCR, and TCRdb kept only the in-frame ones, dropping some. The data hold under 200,000 clones, with roughly 82% observed a single time. Sequenced material: PBMCs or T cells enriched from blood (not recorded which). The receptor set was obtained from a man between 45 and 60 years old who had recovered from COVID-19.

The chain couples TRBV6-5 to TRBJ2-2; the match to TRBD2 covers 9 bases. Trimming took 5 bases from V and 0 from J; bases not matched to a gene: 1. This CDR3 is 15 amino acids long. Germline values: CDR1 MNHEY, CDR2 SVGAGI. The CDR3 loop reads CASSRLAANTGELFF. In DNA form, the CDR3 reads TGTGCCAGCAGTCGACTAGCGGCGAACACCGGGGAGCTGTTTTTT.

The chain is built from TRBV7-3 and TRBJ1-2; no clear D gene. The CDR3 length is 14 residues. In germline, CDR1 is SGHTA, CDR2 FQGTGA. Trimming pared 5 bases from V and 4 bases from J, leaving 14 bases between. The CDR3 loop is CASSPTPSSYGYTF. Written as DNA, the CDR3 is TGTGCCAGCAGCCCTACCCCCTCGAGCTATGGCTACACCTTC.

This clone was seen only once. The J gene is TRBJ2-6, the V gene TRBV2; no reliable D call. Looked up from germline, CDR1 is SNHLY and CDR2 is FYNNEI. V lost 7 bases to trimming and J lost 0 bases, with 10 bases between them. The CDR3 totals 15 residues. CDR3 sequence (DNA): TGTGCCAGCAAAGGCCGACTCTCTGGGGCCAACGTCCTGACTTTC. Translation gives CASKGRLSGANVLTF.

The chain combines TRBV30 with TRBJ1-5, with a possible D match to TRBD1 (5 bases). The CDR3 sequence is 15 residues long. V lost 2 bases and J 0 bases, leaving 11 bases between the germline ends. Per germline, CDR1 GTSNPN and CDR2 SVGIG (reference sequence). CDR3 DNA: TGTGCCTGGAGTACGGGGGATTCTAGCAATCAGCCCCAGCATTTT. Translating gives CAWSTGDSSNQPQHF. The whole variable domain, remainder taken from reference TRBV30 and TRBJ1-5, is SQTIHQWPATLVQPVGSPLSLECTVEGTSNPNLYWYRQAAGRGLQLLFYSVGIGQISSEVPQNLSASRPQDRQFILSSKKLLLSDSGFYLCAWSTGDSSNQPQHFGDGTRLSIL.

Turning to this clone: A read error may account for a junction end that differs from germline. The chain uses TRBV7-7 and TRBJ2-7, with 7 bases fitting TRBD2. The CDR3 covers 14 residues. Germline CDR1 is SSHAT and CDR2 is FNYEAQ (reference sequence). The CDR3 nucleotides read TGTGCTAGCAGCGCTAGCGGAGACGCCTACGAGCAGTACTTC. Residues: CASSASGDAYEQYF.

The chain recombines TRBV6-5 with TRBJ1-6; D remains unclear. Trimming removed 6 bases at V and 9 bases at J, with 15 bases between. The CDR3 has 14 amino acids. CDR1 and CDR2 from the germline V gene are MNHEY and SVGAGI. For the CDR3, the DNA is TGTGCCAGCAGAACCGGGATAGTGGGTTCACCCCTCCACTTT. Amino acids: CASRTGIVGSPLHF.

This clone was detected only once. V gene TRBV30 combines with J gene TRBJ2-7; TRBD1 matches at 7 bases. Per the germline V gene, CDR1 is GTSNPN and CDR2 is SVGIG (reference sequence). The V gene end was trimmed by 2 bases and the J gene end by 4 bases; junction bases not matched to a gene: 5. The CDR3 has 13 residues. The CDR3 DNA reads as TGTGCCTGGAGTCGGAACAGGGGTTACGAGCAGTACTTC. Its translation is CAWSRNRGYEQYF.

V is TRBV7-3 and J is TRBJ1-1; D not certain. V shed 0 bases and J shed 4 bases, with 6 bases lying between them. The CDR3 covers 13 residues. Germline loops: CDR1 SGHTA, CDR2 FQGTGA. CDR3 amino acids: CASSLTTSTEAFF. For the CDR3, the DNA is TGTGCCAGCAGCTTAACGACATCCACTGAAGCTTTCTTT.

The chain joins TRBV6-5 to TRBJ1-2, with a tentative D call TRBD1 (5 bases). The ends were cut back, 7 bases at V and 5 bases at J, with 11 bases in the middle. The CDR3 has 12 amino acids. Germline values: CDR1 MNHEY, CDR2 SVGAGI. As DNA, the CDR3 is TGTGCCAGCACCGACAGAAGATATGGCTACACCTTC. It translates to CASTDRRYGYTF.

The V gene is TRBV18, the J gene TRBJ1-1; tentative D call: TRBD1 (6 bases). Germline loops: CDR1 KGHSH, CDR2 LQKENI. The CDR3 consists of 13 residues. V dropped 10 bases and J dropped 0 bases, with 12 bases sitting between them. For the CDR3, the DNA is TGTGCCACCCGACAGGCTATGAACACTGAAGCTTTCTTT. It specifies CATRQAMNTEAFF.

The J gene is TRBJ2-1, the V gene TRBV9, with 10 bases matching TRBD1. Germline CDR1 reads SGDLS; CDR2 reads YYNGEE. This CDR3 contains 14 residues. Trimming took 4 bases from V and 7 from J; bases not matched to a gene: 5. The CDR3 nucleotides read TGTGCCAGCAGCTCTCGGACAGGGGGGAATGAGCAGTTCTTC. This codes for CASSSRTGGNEQFF. Full variable domain (outside the CDR3, taken from reference TRBV9 and TRBJ2-1): DSGVTQTPKHLITATGQRVTLRCSPRSGDLSVYWYQQSLDQGLQFLIQYYNGEERAKGNILERFSAQQFPDLHSELNLSSLELGDSALYFCASSSRTGGNEQFFGPGTRLTVL.

The rearrangement joins TRBV15 to TRBJ2-1; 12 bases match TRBD2. The V segment lost 4 bases and the J segment 5 bases; nucleotides outside the gene matches: 6. Germline CDR1 LNHNV, CDR2 YYDKDF (reference sequence). There are 16 residues in the CDR3. In nucleotides, the CDR3 is TGTGCCACCAGCAAGCTAGCGGGAGGGAATAACAATGAGCAGTTCTTC. This gives the protein CATSKLAGGNNNEQFF.

This chain uses TRBV5-1 with TRBJ2-5, with 10 bases that match TRBD1. This CDR3 spans 16 amino acids. Germline V gives CDR1 SGHRS, CDR2 YFSETQ. The J segment lost 2 bases and the V segment lost 0 bases, leaving 4 bases of the junction unmatched. The CDR3 DNA follows: TGCGCCAGCAGCTTGGAAGACAGGGGGCAGCAAGAGACCCAGTACTTC. Protein: CASSLEDRGQQETQYF.

The chain is built from TRBV14 and TRBJ2-7; 7 positions agree with TRBD1. V shed 5 bases, J shed 0 bases, and the junction held 7 bases outside the gene matches. The CDR3 loop spans 15 amino acids. CDR1 SGHDN and CDR2 FVKESK come from the germline V gene. CDR3 DNA: TGTGCCAGCAGCTACGGACAGGCGATCTCCTACGAGCAGTACTTC. It codes for CASSYGQAISYEQYF.

The rearrangement uses TRBV7-6 and TRBJ2-5; tentatively, D is TRBD1 (5 bases). Deletions cut 5 bases from V and 2 bases from J, with 12 bases between. Germline V gene data show CDR1 as SGHVS and CDR2 as FNYEAQ. This CDR3 region has 14 residues. CDR3 bases: TGTGCCAGCAGCCCTCGACAGTTACAAGAGACCCAGTACTTC. Protein sequence: CASSPRQLQETQYF.

The V and J genes are TRBV19 and TRBJ2-7, with 7 bases fitting TRBD2. The germline V gene encodes CDR1 LNHDA and CDR2 SQIVND (reference sequence). J lost 3 bases, V lost 6 bases, and 11 bases had no gene match. CDR3 length: 15 residues. CDR3 protein: CASRPRSGSSYEQYF. The CDR3 DNA reads as TGTGCCAGTAGACCCCGTAGCGGGTCCAGCTACGAGCAGTACTTC.

The chain is built from TRBV28 and TRBJ2-4, with 7 nucleotides matching TRBD2. Per germline, CDR1 MDHEN and CDR2 SYDVKM. The CDR3 is 14 residues long. The junction had 5 bases not matched to a gene; V was cut back by 5 bases and J by 4 bases. The chain's CDR3 is CASSHLAEKNIQYF. CDR3 DNA: TGTGCCAGCAGTCACCTAGCGGAGAAAAACATTCAGTACTTC.

The J gene is TRBJ2-3, the V gene TRBV7-9; 9 bases match TRBD2. Germline-derived CDR1 and CDR2 are SEHNR and FQNEAQ (reference sequence). Trimming removed 6 bases from V and 1 base from J; junction bases left unmatched: 11. The CDR3 consists of 17 residues. This chain's CDR3 is CASRQFPRTSGTDTQYF. CDR3 sequence (DNA): TGTGCCAGCAGACAATTCCCCCGGACTAGCGGCACAGATACGCAGTATTTT.

This clone has just one count. The chain joins TRBV10-3 to TRBJ2-5; a possible D gene is TRBD2 (5 bases). Trimming pared 3 bases from V and 5 bases from J, leaving 25 bases between. CDR1 and CDR2 (germline): ENHRY, SYGVKD. The CDR3 is 18 amino acids. CDR3 loop: CAISEPLPSRFNRETQYF. The DNA of the CDR3 is TGTGCCATCAGTGAACCCCTGCCTAGCAGATTCAACCGGGAGACCCAGTACTTC.

The chain links TRBV6-5 to TRBJ2-7; no clear D gene. Germline V lookup: CDR1 MNHEY, CDR2 SVGAGI. The CDR3 spans 14 residues. Trimming removed 5 bases at V and 2 bases at J, with 13 bases between. The CDR3 sequence is CASSTPPAAYEQYF. CDR3 sequence (DNA): TGTGCCAGCAGTACTCCTCCCGCTGCCTACGAGCAGTACTTC.

The rearrangement links TRBV7-9 to TRBJ2-7; TRBD2 is a possible D gene (6 bases). There are 15 residues in the CDR3. In germline, CDR1 is SEHNR, CDR2 FQNEAQ (reference sequence). Deletions cut 5 bases from V and 2 bases from J, with 16 bases between. CDR3 protein: CASSVGAGRTYEQYF. The CDR3 bases are TGTGCCAGCAGCGTCGGGGCGGGGCGTACCTACGAGCAGTACTTC.

CDR3: CASSQGRGHGTEAFF. CDR3 sequence (DNA): TGTGCCAGCAGCCAAGGACGTGGGCACGGCACTGAAGCTTTCTTT. This sequence joins TRBV3-1 (or the pseudogene TRBV3-2) and TRBJ1-1, with unresolved D. The CDR3 length is 15 residues. The germline V and J ends were trimmed by 1 base and 4 bases, with 13 bases remaining between them. Germline CDR1 LGHDT, CDR2 YNNKEL (reference sequence).

The chain couples TRBV5-1 to TRBJ1-4; 9 nucleotides agree with TRBD1. This CDR3 is 14 amino acids long. Germline loops: CDR1 SGHRS, CDR2 YFSETQ. Trimming at V came to 6 bases and at J to 5 bases, leaving 5 bases not matched to a gene. The CDR3 region is CASTSGTGNEKLFF. The CDR3 nucleotides read TGCGCCAGCACCTCCGGGACAGGGAATGAAAAACTGTTTTTT.

The chain is built from TRBV3-1 (or the pseudogene TRBV3-2) and TRBJ2-3; TRBD2 might be the D (5 bases). Germline V gives CDR1 LGHDT, CDR2 YNNKEL (reference sequence). Trimming removed 4 bases at V and 1 base at J, with 15 bases between. This CDR3 is built from 16 residues. The chain's CDR3 is CASSPHEGRGTDTQYF. The CDR3 DNA is TGTGCCAGCAGCCCCCACGAGGGAAGGGGCACAGATACGCAGTATTTT.

The genes are TRBV5-1 and TRBJ2-4; tentative D call: TRBD1 (6 bases). The V end lost 4 bases, the J end lost 4 bases, and 9 bases lay between the germline ends. In germline, CDR1 is SGHRS, CDR2 YFSETQ. The CDR3 runs to 13 residues. CDR3 residues: CASSVDSKNIQYF. The CDR3 bases are TGCGCCAGCAGCGTGGACAGTAAAAACATTCAGTACTTC.

This chain uses TRBV11-2 with TRBJ1-1; 8 bases fit TRBD1. This CDR3 spans 14 amino acids. Germline CDR1 reads SGHAT; CDR2 reads FQNNGV. V lost 5 bases, J lost 4 bases, and 6 bases stayed unmatched. The DNA of the CDR3 is TGTGCCAGCAGCACCCAGGGGGCGGTCACTGAAGCTTTCTTT. The encoded protein is CASSTQGAVTEAFF.

This clone was observed a single time. The CDR3 is CAWRKTGGVGGNTIYF. As DNA, the CDR3 is TGTGCCTGGAGGAAAACGGGGGGGGTCGGTGGAAACACCATATATTTT. The chain links TRBV30 to TRBJ1-3; a weak D match, TRBD1 (5 bases). Deletions cut 3 bases from V and 3 bases from J, with 18 bases between. Germline CDR1 GTSNPN, CDR2 SVGIG (reference sequence). The length of the CDR3 is 16 residues.

The chain combines TRBV4-1 with TRBJ1-4; TRBD1 might be the D (6 bases). This CDR3 comprises 15 residues. Germline V gives CDR1 MGHRA, CDR2 YSYEKL. Trimming stripped 5 bases from V and 7 bases from J, with 17 bases between. Written as DNA, the CDR3 is TGCGCCAGCAGCAACCCACAGGGTGGGTTTGAAAAACTGTTTTTT. Its translation is CASSNPQGGFEKLFF.